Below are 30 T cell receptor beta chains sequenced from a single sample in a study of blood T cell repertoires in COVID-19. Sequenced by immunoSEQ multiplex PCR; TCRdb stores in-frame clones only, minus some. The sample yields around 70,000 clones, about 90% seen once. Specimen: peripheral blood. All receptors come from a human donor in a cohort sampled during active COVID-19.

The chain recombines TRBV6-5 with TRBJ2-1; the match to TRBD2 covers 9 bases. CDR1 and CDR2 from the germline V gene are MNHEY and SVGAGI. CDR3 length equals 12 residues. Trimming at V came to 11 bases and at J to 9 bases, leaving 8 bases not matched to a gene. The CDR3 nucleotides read TGTGCCGCGGGGGGGCTTGTAGGTGAGCAGTTCTTC. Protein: CAAGGLVGEQFF.

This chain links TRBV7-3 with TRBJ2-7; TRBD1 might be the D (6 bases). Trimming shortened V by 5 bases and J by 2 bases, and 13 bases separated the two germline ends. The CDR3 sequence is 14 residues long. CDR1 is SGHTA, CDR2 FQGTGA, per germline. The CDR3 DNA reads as TGTGCCAGCAGCAAAGACAGGAAGCCCTACGAGCAGTACTTC. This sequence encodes CASSKDRKPYEQYF.

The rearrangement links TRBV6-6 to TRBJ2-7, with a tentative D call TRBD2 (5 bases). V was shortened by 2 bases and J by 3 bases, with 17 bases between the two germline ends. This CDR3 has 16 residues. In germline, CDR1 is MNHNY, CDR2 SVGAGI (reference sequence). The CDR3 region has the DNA TGTGCCAGCAGTTACGGAGCCCCCACTAGTCTCTACGAGCAGTACTTC. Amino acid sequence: CASSYGAPTSLYEQYF.

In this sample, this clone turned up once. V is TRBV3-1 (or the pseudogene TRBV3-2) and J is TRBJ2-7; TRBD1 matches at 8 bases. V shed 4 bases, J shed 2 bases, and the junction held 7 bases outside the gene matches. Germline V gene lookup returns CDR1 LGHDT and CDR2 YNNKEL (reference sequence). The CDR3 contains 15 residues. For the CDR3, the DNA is TGTGCCAGCAGCCCACAGGACAGGGCCCCCTACGAGCAGTACTTC. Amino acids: CASSPQDRAPYEQYF.

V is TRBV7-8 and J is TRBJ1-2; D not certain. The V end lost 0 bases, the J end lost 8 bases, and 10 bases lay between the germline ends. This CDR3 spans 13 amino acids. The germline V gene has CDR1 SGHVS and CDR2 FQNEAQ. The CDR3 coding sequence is TGTGCCAGCAGCTTAGCGCTGGAACTAGGCTACACCTTC. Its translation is CASSLALELGYTF.

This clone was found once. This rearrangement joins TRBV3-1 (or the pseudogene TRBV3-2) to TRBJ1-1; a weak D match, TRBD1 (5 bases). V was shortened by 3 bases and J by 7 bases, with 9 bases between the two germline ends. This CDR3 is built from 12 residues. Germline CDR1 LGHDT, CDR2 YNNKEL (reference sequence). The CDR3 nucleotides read TGTGCCAGCAGCCAGGGGGGAGTTGAAGCTTTCTTT. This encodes CASSQGGVEAFF.

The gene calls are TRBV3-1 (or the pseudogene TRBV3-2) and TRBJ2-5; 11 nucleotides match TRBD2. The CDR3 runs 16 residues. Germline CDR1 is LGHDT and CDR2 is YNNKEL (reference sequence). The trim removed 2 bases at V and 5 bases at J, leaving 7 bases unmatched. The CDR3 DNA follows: TGTGCCAGCAGCCAATCCATAGCGGGGGGGCCGGAGACCCAGTACTTC. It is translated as CASSQSIAGGPETQYF.

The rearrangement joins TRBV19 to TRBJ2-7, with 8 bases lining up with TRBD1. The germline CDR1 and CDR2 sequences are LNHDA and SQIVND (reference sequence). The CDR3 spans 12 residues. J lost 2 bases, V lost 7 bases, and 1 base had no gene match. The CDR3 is CASTDRAYEQYF. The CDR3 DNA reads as TGTGCCAGTACGGACAGGGCCTACGAGCAGTACTTC.

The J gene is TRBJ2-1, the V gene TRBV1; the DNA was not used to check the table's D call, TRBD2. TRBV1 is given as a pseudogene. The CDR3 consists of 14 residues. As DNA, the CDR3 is TGCACCAGCAGCCTCGATGGGGAGTACAATGAGCAGTTCTTC. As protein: CTSSLDGEYNEQFF.

CDR3 in DNA: TGTGCCTGGAGTCCCGGTTGGGGAGGATATCAGCCCCAGCATTTT. Its protein is CAWSPGWGGYQPQHF. The chain is built from TRBV30 and TRBJ1-5; no clear D gene. Trimming removed 2 bases from V and 5 bases from J, with 16 bases in between. The CDR3 contains 15 residues. Germline-derived CDR1 and CDR2 are GTSNPN and SVGIG (reference sequence).

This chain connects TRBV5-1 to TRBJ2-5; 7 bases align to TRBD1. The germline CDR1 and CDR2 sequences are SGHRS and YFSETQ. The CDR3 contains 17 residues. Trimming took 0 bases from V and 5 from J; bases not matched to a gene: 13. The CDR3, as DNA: TGCGCCAGCAGCTTGGGAGGCTTACAGGGGATCCGGGAGACCCAGTACTTC. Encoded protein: CASSLGGLQGIRETQYF. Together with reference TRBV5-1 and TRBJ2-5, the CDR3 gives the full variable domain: KAGVTQTPRYLIKTRGQQVTLSCSPISGHRSVSWYQQTPGQGLQFLFEYFSETQRNKGNFPGRFSGRQFSNSRSEMNVSTLELGDSALYLCASSLGGLQGIRETQYFGPGTRLLVL.

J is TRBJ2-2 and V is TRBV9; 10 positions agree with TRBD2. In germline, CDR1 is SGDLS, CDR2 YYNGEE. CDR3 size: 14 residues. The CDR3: CAAGTSDDTGELFF. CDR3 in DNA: TGTGCTGCCGGGACTAGCGACGACACCGGGGAGCTGTTTTTT. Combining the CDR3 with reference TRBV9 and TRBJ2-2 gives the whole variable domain DSGVTQTPKHLITATGQRVTLRCSPRSGDLSVYWYQQSLDQGLQFLIQYYNGEERAKGNILERFSAQQFPDLHSELNLSSLELGDSALYFCAAGTSDDTGELFFGEGSRLTVL.

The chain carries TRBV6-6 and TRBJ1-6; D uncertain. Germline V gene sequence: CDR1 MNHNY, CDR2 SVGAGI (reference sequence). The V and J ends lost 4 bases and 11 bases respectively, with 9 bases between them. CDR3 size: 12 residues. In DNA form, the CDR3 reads TGTGCCAGCAGTTCCCCCGCAGCACCCCTCCACTTT. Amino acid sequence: CASSSPAAPLHF.

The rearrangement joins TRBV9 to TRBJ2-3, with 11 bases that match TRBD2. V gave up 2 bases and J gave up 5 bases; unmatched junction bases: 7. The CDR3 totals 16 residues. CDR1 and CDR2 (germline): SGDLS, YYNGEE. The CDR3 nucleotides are TGTGCCAGCAGCGTTCTTAGCGGGGGGGCCGTAGATACGCAGTATTTT. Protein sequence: CASSVLSGGAVDTQYF.

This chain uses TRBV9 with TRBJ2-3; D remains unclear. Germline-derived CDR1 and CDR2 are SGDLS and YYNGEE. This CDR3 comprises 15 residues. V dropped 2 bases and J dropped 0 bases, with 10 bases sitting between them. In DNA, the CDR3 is TGTGCCAGCAGCGTTGGAACAGCTAGCACAGATACGCAGTATTTT. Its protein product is CASSVGTASTDTQYF.

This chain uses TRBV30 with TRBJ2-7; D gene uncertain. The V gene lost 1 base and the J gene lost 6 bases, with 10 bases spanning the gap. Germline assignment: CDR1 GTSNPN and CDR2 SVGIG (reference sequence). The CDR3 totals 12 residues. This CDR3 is CAWSAQSFEQYF. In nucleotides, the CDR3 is TGTGCCTGGAGTGCACAGTCTTTCGAGCAGTACTTC.

The CDR3 sequence is CASSLSGSGFYNEQFF. The CDR3 region has the DNA TGTGCCAGCAGTTTGTCAGGATCGGGGTTCTACAATGAGCAGTTCTTC. The chain uses TRBV28 and TRBJ2-1; a weak D match, TRBD2 (5 bases). The CDR3 extends over 16 amino acids. Germline CDR1 and CDR2: MDHEN and SYDVKM. V lost 3 bases, J lost 3 bases, and 15 bases lay in between.

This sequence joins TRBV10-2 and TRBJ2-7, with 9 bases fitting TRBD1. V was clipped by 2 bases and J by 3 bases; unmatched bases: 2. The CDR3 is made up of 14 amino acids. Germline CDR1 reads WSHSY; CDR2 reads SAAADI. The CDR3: CASSEPTGGYEQYF. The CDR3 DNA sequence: TGCGCCAGCAGTGAGCCGACAGGGGGCTACGAGCAGTACTTC.

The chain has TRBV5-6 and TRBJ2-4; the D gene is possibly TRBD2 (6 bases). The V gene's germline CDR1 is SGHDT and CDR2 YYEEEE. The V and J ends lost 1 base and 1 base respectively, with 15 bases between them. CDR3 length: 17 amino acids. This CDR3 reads CASSLREEREAKNIQYF. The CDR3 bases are TGTGCCAGCAGCTTGAGGGAGGAACGGGAGGCCAAAAACATTCAGTACTTC.

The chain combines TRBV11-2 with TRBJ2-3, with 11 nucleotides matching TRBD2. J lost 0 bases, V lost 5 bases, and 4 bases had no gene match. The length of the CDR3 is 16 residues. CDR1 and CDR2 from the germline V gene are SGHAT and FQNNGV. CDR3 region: CASSLTSGVSTDTQYF. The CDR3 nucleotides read TGTGCCAGCAGCCTGACTAGCGGGGTGAGCACAGATACGCAGTATTTT.

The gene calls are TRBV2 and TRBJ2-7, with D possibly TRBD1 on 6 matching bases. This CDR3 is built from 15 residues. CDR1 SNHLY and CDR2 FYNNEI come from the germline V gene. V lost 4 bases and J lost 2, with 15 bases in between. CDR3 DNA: TGTGCCAGCAGTGGCACGGGACACGACACCTACGAGCAGTACTTC. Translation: CASSGTGHDTYEQYF.

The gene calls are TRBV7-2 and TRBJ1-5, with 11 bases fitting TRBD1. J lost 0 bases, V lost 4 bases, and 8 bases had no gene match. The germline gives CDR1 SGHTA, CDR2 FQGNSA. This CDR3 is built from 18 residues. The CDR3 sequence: CASSYGQGAAYSNQPQHF. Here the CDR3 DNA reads TGTGCCAGCAGCTACGGACAGGGGGCGGCGTATAGCAATCAGCCCCAGCATTTT.

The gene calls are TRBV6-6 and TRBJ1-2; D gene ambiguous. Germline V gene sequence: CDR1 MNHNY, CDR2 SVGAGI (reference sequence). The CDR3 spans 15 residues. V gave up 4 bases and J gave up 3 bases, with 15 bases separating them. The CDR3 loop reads CASSSHPTVDYGYTF. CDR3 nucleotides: TGTGCCAGCAGTTCGCACCCTACAGTAGACTATGGCTACACCTTC.

The CDR3: CASSFSGRYTEAFF. The CDR3 DNA is TGTGCCAGCAGCTTCTCAGGAAGGTACACTGAAGCTTTCTTT. This rearrangement joins TRBV7-9 to TRBJ1-1; no clear D. Trimming cost V 3 bases and J 3 bases, with 11 bases left between them. This CDR3 has 14 amino acids. Germline V gene data show CDR1 as SEHNR and CDR2 as FQNEAQ (reference sequence).

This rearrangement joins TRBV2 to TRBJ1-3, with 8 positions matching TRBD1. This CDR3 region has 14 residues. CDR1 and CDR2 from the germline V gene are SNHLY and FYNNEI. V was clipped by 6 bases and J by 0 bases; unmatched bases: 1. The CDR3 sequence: CASRGTGSGNTIYF. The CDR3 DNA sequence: TGTGCCAGCAGGGGGACAGGCTCTGGAAACACCATATATTTT. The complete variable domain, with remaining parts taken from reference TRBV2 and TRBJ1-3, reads EPEVTQTPSHQVTQMGQEVILRCVPISNHLYFYWYRQILGQKVEFLVSFYNNEISEKSEIFDDQFSVERPDGSNFTLKIRSTKLEDSAMYFCASRGTGSGNTIYFGEGSWLTVV.

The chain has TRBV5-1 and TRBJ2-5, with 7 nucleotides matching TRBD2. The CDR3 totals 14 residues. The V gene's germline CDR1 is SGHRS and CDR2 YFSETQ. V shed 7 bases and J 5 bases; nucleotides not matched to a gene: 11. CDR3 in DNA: TGCGCCAGCCACGTGGCGGGAGAGGGGGAGACCCAGTACTTC. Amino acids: CASHVAGEGETQYF.

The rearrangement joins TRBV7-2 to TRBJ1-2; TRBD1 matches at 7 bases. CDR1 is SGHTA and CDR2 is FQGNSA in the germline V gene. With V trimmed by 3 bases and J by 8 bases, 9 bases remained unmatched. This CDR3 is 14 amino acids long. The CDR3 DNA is TGTGCCAGCAGCTTTAGGCAGGGGGTGAAAGGCTACACCTTC. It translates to CASSFRQGVKGYTF.

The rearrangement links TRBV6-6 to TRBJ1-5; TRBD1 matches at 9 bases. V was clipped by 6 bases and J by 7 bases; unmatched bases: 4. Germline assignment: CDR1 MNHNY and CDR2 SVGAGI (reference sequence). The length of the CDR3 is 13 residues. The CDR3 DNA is TGTGCCAGCAGAGGGGACAGGGAACAGCCCCAGCATTTT. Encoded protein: CASRGDREQPQHF.

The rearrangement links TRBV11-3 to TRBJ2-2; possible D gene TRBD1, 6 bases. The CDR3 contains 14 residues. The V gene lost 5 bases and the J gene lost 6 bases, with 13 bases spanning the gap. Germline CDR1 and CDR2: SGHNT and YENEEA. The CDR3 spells CASSRTTGPGELFF. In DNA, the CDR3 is TGTGCCAGCAGCCGTACCACAGGGCCCGGGGAGCTGTTTTTT. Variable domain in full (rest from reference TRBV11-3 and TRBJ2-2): EAGVVQSPRYKIIEKKQPVAFWCNPISGHNTLYWYLQNLGQGPELLIRYENEEAVDDSQLPKDRFSAERLKGVDSTLKIQPAELGDSAVYLCASSRTTGPGELFFGEGSRLTVL.

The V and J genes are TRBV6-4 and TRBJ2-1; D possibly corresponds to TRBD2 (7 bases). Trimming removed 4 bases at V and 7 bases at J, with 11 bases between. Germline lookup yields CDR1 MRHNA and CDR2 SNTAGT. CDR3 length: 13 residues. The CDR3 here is CASSVGGQNEQFF. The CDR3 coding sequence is TGTGCCAGCAGTGTCGGGGGGCAGAATGAGCAGTTCTTC.